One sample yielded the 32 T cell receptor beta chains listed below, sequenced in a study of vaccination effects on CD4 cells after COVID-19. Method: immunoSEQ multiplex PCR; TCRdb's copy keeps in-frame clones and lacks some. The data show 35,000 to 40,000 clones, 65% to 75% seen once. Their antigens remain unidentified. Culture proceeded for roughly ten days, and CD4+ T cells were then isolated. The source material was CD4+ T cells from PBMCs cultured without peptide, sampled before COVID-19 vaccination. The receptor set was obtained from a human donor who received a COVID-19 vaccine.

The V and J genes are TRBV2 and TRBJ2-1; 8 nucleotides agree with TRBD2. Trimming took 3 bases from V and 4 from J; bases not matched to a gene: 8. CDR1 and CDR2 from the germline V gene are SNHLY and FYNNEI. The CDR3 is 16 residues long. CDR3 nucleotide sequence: TGTGCCAGCAGTGAGGATGTCCAGCGGGGGTACAATGAGCAGTTCTTC. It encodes CASSEDVQRGYNEQFF.

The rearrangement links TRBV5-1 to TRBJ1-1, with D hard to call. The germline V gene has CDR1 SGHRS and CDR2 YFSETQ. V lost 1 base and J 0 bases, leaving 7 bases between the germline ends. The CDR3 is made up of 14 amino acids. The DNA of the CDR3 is TGCGCCAGCAGCTTGCGGGGTCTGAACACTGAAGCTTTCTTT. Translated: CASSLRGLNTEAFF.

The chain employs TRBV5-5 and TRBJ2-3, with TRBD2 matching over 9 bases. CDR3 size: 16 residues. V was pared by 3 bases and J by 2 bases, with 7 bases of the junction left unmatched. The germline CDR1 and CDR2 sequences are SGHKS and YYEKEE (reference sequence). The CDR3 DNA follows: TGTGCCAGCAGCTCAAGGAGCGGGGGGTACACAGATACGCAGTATTTT. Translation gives CASSSRSGGYTDTQYF.

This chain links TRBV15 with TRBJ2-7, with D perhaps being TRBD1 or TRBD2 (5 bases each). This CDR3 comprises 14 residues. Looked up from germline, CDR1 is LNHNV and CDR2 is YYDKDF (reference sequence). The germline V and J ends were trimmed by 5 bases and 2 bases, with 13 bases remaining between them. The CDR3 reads CATSLSGRAYEQYF. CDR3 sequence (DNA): TGTGCCACCAGCCTATCGGGACGGGCCTACGAGCAGTACTTC.

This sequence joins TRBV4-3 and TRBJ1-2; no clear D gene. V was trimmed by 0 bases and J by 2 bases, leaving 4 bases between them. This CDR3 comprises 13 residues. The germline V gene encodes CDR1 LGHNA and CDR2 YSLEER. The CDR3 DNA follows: TGCGCCAGCAGCCAAGATGGGAACTATGGCTACACCTTC. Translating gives CASSQDGNYGYTF.

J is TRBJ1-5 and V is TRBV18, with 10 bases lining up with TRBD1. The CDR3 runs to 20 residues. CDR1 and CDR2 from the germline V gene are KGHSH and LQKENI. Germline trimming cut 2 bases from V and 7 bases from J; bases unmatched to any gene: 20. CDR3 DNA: TGTGCCAGCTCACCAACACGGGTCGGGACAGGGGAGTTATCTCGGCAGCCCCAGCATTTT. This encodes CASSPTRVGTGELSRQPQHF.

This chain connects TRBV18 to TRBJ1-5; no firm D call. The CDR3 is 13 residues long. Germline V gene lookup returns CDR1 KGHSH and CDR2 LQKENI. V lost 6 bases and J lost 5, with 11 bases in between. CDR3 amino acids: CASSRARDQPQHF. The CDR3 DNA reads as TGTGCCAGCTCTCGGGCCCGGGATCAGCCCCAGCATTTT.

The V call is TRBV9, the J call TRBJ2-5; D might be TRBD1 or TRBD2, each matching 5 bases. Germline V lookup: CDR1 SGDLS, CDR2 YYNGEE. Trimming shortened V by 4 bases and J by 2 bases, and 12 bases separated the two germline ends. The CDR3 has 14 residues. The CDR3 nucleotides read TGTGCCAGCAGCTCGCCGGGACCACAAGAGACCCAGTACTTC. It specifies CASSSPGPQETQYF.

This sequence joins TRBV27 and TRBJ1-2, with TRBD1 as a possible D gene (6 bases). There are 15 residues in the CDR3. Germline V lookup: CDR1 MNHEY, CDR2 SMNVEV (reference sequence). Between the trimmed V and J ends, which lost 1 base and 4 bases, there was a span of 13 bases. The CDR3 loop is CASSLYLDSPYGYTF. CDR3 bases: TGTGCCAGCAGTTTATATCTGGACAGCCCCTATGGCTACACCTTC.

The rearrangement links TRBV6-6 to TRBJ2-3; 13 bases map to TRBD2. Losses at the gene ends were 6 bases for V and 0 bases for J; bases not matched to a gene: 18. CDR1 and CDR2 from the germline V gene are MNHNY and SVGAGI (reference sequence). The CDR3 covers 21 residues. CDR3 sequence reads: CASSPGLAGALSMGSTDTQYF. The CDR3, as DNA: TGTGCCAGCAGCCCAGGACTAGCGGGGGCCCTTAGCATGGGTAGCACAGATACGCAGTATTTT.

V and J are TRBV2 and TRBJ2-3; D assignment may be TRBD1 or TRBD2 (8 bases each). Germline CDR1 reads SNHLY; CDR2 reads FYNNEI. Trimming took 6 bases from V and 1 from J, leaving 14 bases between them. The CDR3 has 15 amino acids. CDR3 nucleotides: TGTGCCAGCAGCCGGGGGGGACAGGGCACAGATACGCAGTATTTT. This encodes CASSRGGQGTDTQYF.

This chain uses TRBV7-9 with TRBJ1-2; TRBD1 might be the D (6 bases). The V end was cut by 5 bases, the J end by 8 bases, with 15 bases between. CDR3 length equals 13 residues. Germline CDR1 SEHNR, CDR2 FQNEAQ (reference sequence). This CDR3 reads CASSPQGSRGYTF. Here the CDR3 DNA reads TGTGCCAGCAGCCCTCAGGGGAGCAGGGGCTACACCTTC.

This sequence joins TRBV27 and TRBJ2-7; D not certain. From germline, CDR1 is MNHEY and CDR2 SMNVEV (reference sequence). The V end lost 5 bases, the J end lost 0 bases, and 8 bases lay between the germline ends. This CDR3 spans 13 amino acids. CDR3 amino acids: CASSPSPSYEQYF. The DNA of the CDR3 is TGTGCCAGCAGTCCGAGCCCCTCCTACGAGCAGTACTTC.

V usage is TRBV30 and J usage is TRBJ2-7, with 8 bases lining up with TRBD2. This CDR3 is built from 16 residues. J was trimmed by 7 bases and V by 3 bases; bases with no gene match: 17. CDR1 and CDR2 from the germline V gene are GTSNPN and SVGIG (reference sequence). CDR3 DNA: TGTGCCTGGAGGGCCCCATTAGCGGGGACACGTACAGAGCAGTACTTC. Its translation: CAWRAPLAGTRTEQYF.

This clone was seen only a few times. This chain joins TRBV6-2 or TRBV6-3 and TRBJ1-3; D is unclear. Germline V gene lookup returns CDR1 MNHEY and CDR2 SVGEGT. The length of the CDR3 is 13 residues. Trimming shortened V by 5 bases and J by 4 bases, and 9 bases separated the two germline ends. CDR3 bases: TGTGCCAGCAGTCCCATACCGGGAAACACCATATATTTT. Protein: CASSPIPGNTIYF.

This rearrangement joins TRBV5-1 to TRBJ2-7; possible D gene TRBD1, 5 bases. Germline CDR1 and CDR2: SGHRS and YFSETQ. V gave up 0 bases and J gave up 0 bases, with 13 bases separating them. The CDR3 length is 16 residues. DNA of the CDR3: TGCGCCAGCAGCTTGGCCCCGGACAAGAGCTCCTACGAGCAGTACTTC. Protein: CASSLAPDKSSYEQYF.

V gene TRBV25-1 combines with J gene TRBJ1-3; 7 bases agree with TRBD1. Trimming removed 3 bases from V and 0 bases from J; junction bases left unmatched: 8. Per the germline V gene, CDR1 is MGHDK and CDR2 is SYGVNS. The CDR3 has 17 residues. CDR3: CASSDPGTASSGNTIYF. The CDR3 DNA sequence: TGTGCCAGCAGTGATCCCGGGACAGCGAGCTCTGGAAACACCATATATTTT.

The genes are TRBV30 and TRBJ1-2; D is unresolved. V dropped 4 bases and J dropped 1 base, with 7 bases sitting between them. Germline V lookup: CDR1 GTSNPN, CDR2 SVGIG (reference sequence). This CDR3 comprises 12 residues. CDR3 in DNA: TGTGCCTGGATTGAGGTTAACTATGGCTACACCTTC. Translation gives CAWIEVNYGYTF. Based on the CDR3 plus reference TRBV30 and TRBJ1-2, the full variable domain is SQTIHQWPATLVQPVGSPLSLECTVEGTSNPNLYWYRQAAGRGLQLLFYSVGIGQISSEVPQNLSASRPQDRQFILSSKKLLLSDSGFYLCAWIEVNYGYTFGSGTRLTVV.

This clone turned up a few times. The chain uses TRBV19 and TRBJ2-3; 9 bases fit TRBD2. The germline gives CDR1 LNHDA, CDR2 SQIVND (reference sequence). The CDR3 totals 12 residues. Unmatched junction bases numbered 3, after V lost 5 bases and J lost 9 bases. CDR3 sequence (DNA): TGTGCCAGTAGTGTAGCGGGGGAAACGCAGTATTTT. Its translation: CASSVAGETQYF. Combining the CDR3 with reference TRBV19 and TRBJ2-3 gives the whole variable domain DGGITQSPKYLFRKEGQNVTLSCEQNLNHDAMYWYRQDPGQGLRLIYYSQIVNDFQKGDIAEGYSVSREKKESFPLTVTSAQKNPTAFYLCASSVAGETQYFGPGTRLTVL.

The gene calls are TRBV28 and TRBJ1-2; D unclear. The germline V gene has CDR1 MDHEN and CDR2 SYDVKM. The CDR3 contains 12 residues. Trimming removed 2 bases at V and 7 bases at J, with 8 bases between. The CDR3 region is CASSLRHGGYTF. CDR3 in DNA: TGTGCCAGCAGTTTAAGGCATGGTGGCTACACCTTC.

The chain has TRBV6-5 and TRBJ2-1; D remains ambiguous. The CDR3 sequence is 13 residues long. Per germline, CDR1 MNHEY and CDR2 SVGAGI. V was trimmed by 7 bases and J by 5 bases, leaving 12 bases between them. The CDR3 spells CASTSRWNNEQFF. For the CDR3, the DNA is TGTGCCAGCACCTCTAGGTGGAACAATGAGCAGTTCTTC.

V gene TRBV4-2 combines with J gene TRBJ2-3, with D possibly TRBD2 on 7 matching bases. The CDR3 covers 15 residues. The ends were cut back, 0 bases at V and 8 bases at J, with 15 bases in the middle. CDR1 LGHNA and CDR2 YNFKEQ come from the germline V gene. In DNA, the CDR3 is TGTGCCAGCAGCCAAGATTGGCGGGGGCCGGGTACGCAGTATTTT. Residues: CASSQDWRGPGTQYF.

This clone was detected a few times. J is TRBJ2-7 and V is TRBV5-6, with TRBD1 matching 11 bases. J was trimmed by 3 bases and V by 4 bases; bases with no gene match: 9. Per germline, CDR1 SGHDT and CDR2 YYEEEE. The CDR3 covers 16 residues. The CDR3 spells CASSARVGTGGYEQYF. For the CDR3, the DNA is TGTGCCAGCAGCGCCAGAGTAGGGACAGGGGGCTACGAGCAGTACTTC.

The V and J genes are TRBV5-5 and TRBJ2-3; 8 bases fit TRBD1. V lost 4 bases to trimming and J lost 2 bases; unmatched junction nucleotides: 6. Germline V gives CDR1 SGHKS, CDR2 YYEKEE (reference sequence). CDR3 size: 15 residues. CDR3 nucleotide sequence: TGTGCCAGCAGCCCCGGGACAGGCTACACAGATACGCAGTATTTT. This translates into CASSPGTGYTDTQYF.

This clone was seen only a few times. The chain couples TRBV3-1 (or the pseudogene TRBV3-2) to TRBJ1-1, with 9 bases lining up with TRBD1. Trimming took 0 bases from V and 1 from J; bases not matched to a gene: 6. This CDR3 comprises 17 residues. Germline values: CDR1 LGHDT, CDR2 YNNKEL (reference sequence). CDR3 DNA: TGTGCCAGCAGCCAAGACCCTGGACAGGGGTGGAACACTGAAGCTTTCTTT. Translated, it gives CASSQDPGQGWNTEAFF.

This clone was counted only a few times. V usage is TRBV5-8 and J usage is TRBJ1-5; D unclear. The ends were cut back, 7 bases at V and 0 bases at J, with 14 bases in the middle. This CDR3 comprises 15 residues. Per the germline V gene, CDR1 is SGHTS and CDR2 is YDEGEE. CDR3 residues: CASLRGSYSNQPQHF. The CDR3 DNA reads TGTGCCAGCCTACGTGGGTCTTATAGCAATCAGCCCCAGCATTTT. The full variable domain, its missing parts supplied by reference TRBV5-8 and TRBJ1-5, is EAGVTQSPTHLIKTRGQQATLRCSPISGHTSVYWYQQALGLGLQFLLWYDEGEERNRGNFPPRFSGRQFPNYSSELNVNALELEDSALYLCASLRGSYSNQPQHFGDGTRLSIL.

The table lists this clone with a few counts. CDR3 in DNA: TGTGCCAGCAGCTTGGTCTCTACCTACGAGCAGTACTTC. Its protein product is CASSLVSTYEQYF. The chain carries TRBV5-6 and TRBJ2-7; no definite D call. V lost 0 bases and J lost 2, with 6 bases in between. The V gene's germline CDR1 is SGHDT and CDR2 YYEEEE. CDR3 length: 13 amino acids.

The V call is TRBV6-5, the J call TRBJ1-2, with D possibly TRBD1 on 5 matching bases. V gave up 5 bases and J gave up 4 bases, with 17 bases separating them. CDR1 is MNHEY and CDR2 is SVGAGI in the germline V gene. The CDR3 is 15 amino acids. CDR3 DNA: TGTGCCAGCAGTCGAGGACAAGTCCCCCTCTATGGCTACACCTTC. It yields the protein CASSRGQVPLYGYTF.

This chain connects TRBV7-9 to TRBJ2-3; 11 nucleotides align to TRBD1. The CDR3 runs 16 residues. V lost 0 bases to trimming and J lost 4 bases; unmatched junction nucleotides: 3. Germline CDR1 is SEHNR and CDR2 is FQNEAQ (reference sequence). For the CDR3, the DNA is TGTGCCAGCAGCTTAGCTCCGGGACAGGGGGCAGATACGCAGTATTTT. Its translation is CASSLAPGQGADTQYF.

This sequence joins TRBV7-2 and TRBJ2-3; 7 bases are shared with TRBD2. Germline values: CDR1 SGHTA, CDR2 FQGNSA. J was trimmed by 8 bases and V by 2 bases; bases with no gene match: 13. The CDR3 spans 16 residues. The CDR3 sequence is CASSLRGGGRPGTQYF. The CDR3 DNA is TGTGCCAGCAGCTTAAGGGGCGGGGGTCGCCCGGGTACGCAGTATTTT.

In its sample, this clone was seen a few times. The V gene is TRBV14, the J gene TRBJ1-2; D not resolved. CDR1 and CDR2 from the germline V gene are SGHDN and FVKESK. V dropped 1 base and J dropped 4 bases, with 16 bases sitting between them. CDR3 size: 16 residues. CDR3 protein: CASSQGRADYRYGYTF. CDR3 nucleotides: TGTGCCAGCAGCCAAGGTCGGGCAGACTACCGCTATGGCTACACCTTC.

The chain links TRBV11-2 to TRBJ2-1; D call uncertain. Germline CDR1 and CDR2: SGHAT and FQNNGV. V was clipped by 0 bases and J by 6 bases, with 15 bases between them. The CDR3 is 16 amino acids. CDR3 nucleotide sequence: TGTGCCAGCAGCTTAGACCGGGTCTTACAAGGCAATGAGCAGTTCTTC. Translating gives CASSLDRVLQGNEQFF.